One T cell receptor (beta chain) is described in this entry. What it binds is unknown. Time point noted: pre-sensitization, week 0. Stated treatment: therapeutic diphenylcyclopropenone sensitization with weekly scalp DPC. Each donor was an alopecia patient between 18 and 70 years of age who qualified for DPC. The sample originates from a study of human T cells and chemical hapten exposure. Study context: 0.01% DPC was applied to the upper back in patch tests, which were read at 6 days. Regarding the study as a whole: Counts of TCRs expanded at PT1 correlated positively with patch test score. TCRs exceeding a frequency of 1 in 1000 stayed unchanged under DPC sensitization.

CDR3 size: 17 residues. V was pared by 6 bases and J by 1 base, with 21 bases between. The germline V gene encodes CDR1 MNHEY and CDR2 SVGAGI. MiXCR was run by TCRdb on the RACE reads, yielding one entry per CDR3 protein. This sample has about 42,000 distinct CDR3 sequences; roughly an eighth occur once, and the top ten carry about 6%. The receptor's source is a woman in her 30s with alopecia areata. Some clones in this sample may be carry-over from other donors' samples. V and J are TRBV6-5 and TRBJ1-1, with D unclear. The sample here was whole blood, taken in connection with sensitization to the hapten diphenylcyclopropenone (DPC). CDR3 nucleotide sequence: TGTGCCAGCAGCAGTTCAAGAAGGACGGGATGGAACACTGAAGCTTTCTTT. Its protein product is CASSSSRRTGWNTEAFF.